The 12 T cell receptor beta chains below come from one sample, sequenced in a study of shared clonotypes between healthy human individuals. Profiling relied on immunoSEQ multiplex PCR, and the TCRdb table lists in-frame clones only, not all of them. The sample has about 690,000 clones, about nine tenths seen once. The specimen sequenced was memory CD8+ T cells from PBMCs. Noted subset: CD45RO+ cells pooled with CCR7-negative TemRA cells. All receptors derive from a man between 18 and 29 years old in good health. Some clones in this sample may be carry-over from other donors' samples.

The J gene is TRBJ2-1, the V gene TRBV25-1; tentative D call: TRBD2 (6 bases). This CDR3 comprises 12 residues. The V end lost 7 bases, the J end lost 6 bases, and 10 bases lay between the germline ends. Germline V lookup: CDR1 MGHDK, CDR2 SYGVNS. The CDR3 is CASTPGANEQFF. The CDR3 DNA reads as TGTGCCAGCACCCCGGGAGCCAATGAGCAGTTCTTC.

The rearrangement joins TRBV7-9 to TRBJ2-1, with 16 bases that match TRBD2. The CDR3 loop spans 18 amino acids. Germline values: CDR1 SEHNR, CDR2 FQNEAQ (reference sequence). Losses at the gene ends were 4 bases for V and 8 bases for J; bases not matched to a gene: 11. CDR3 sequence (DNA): TGTGCCAGCAGCTACACAACCGGGACTAGCGGGAGGGTCGATGAGCAGTTCTTC. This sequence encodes CASSYTTGTSGRVDEQFF. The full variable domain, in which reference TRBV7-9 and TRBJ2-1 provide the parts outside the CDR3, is DTGVSQNPRHKITKRGQNVTFRCDPISEHNRLYWYRQTLGQGPEFLTYFQNEAQLEKSRLLSDRFSAERPKGSFSTLEIQRTEQGDSAMYLCASSYTTGTSGRVDEQFFGPGTRLTVL.

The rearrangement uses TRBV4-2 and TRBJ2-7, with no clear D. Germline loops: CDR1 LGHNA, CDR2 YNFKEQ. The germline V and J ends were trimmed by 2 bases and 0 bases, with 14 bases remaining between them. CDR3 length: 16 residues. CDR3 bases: TGTGCCAGCAGCCAACATCGATATGATAGCTCCTACGAGCAGTACTTC. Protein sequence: CASSQHRYDSSYEQYF.

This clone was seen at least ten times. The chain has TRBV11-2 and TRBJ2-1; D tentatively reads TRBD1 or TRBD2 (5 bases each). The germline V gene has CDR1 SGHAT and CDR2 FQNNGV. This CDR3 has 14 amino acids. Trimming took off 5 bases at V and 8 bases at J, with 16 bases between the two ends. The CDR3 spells CASSLGTRIDEQFF. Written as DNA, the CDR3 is TGTGCCAGCAGCCTCGGGACGAGGATCGATGAGCAGTTCTTC.

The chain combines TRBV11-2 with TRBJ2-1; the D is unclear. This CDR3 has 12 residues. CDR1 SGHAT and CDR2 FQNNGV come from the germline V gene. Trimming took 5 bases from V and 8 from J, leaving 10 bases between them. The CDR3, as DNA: TGTGCCAGCAGCCTACCCGACCATGAGCAGTTCTTC. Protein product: CASSLPDHEQFF. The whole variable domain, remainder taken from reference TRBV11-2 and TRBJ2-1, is EAGVAQSPRYKIIEKRQSVAFWCNPISGHATLYWYQQILGQGPKLLIQFQNNGVVDDSQLPKDRFSAERLKGVDSTLKIQPAKLEDSAVYLCASSLPDHEQFFGPGTRLTVL.

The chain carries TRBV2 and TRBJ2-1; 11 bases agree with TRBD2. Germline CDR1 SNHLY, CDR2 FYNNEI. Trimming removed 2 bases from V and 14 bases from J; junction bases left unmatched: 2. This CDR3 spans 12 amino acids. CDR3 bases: TGTGCCAGCAGTGAACTACTAGCGGGAGAGTTCTTC. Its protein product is CASSELLAGEFF.

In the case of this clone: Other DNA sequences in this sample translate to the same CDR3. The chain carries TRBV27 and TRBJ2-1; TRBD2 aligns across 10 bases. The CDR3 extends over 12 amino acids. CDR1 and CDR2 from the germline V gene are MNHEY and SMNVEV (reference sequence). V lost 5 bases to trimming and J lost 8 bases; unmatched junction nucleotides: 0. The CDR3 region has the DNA TGTGCCAGCAGTCTAGCGGGAGATGAGCAGTTCTTC. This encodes CASSLAGDEQFF.

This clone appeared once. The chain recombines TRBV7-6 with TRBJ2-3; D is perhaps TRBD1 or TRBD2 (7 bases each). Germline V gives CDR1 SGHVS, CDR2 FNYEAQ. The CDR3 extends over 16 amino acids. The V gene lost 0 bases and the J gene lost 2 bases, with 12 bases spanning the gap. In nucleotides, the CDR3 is TGTGCCAGCAGCTTAGCCGGGGAGGGGGCCACAGATACGCAGTATTTT. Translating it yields CASSLAGEGATDTQYF.

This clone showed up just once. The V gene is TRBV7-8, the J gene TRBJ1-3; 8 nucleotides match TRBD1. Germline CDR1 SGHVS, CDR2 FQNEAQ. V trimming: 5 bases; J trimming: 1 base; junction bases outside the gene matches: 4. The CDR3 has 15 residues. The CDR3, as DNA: TGTGCCAGCAGCCCGGACAGGGCGTCTGGAAACACCATATATTTT. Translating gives CASSPDRASGNTIYF.

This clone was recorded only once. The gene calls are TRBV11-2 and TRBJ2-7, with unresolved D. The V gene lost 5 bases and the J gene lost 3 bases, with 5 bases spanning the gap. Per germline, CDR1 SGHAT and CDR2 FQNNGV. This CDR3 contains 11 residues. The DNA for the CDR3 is TGTGCCAGCAGCAACTACTACGAGCAGTACTTC. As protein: CASSNYYEQYF.

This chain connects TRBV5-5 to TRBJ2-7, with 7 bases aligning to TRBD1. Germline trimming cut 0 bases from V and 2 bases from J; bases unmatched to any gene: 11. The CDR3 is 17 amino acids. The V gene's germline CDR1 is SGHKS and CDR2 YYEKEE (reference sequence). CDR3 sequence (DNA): TGTGCCAGCAGCTTGGCCGAGGGACAGCCCCTTACCTACGAGCAGTACTTC. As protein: CASSLAEGQPLTYEQYF.

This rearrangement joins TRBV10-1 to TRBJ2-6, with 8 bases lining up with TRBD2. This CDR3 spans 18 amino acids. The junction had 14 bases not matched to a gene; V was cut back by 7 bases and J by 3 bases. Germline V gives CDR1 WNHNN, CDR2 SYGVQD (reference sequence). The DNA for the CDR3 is TGCGCCAGCACTCTCGATCGGGAGGGCTTAAGTGGGGCCAACGTCCTGACTTTC. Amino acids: CASTLDREGLSGANVLTF.